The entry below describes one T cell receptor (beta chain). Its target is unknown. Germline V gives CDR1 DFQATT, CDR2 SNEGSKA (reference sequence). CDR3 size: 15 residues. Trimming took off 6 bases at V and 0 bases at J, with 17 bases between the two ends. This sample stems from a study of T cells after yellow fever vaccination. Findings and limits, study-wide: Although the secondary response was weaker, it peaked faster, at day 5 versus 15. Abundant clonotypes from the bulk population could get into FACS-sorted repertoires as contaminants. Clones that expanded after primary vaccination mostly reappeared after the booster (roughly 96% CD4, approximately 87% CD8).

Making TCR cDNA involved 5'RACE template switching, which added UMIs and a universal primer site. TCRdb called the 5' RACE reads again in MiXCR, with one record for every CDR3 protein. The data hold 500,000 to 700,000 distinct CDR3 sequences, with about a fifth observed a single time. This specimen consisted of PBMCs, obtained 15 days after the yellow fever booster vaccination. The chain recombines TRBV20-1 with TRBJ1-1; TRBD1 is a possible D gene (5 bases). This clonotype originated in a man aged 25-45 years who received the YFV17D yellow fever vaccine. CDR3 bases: TGCAGTGCCAACGGGGTCGGGGGGATGAACACTGAAGCTTTCTTT. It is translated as CSANGVGGMNTEAFF.